This TCR beta chain is drawn from a study of CD4 T cells in relation to SARS-CoV-2 and coronaviruses. The wider study: TCR beta CDR3s were sequenced after roughly 10-day antigen culture of PBMCs.

As concerns this clone: Its specificity is not known.

The germline V and J ends were trimmed by 4 bases and 10 bases, with 17 bases remaining between them. This CDR3 contains 15 residues. CDR1 SGHDN and CDR2 FVKESK come from the germline V gene. Data came from immunoSEQ multiplex PCR; TCRdb stores just in-frame clones and leaves some out. The sample includes around 18,000 clones, roughly 77% seen only once; the top ten take roughly 30%. Before the COVID-19 pandemic, during about 2011-2019, CD4+ T cells were taken from unexposed donors. Isolation of CD4+ T cells took place after less than 13 days in culture. The source material was CD4+ T cells from PBMCs, cultured in vitro. The V and J genes are TRBV14 and TRBJ1-6, with D maybe TRBD1 (6 bases). This TCR was sampled from a human donor in good health. The CDR3 sequence is CASSLLRGGISPLHF. The CDR3 DNA sequence: TGTGCCAGCAGCCTTTTAAGAGGGGGAATCTCACCCCTCCACTTT.